These 29 T cell receptor beta chains share one sample of origin, sequenced in a study of OX40 agonist ivuxolimab in advanced cancers. Profiled with immunoSEQ multiplex PCR; TCRdb holds only in-frame clones, not every one. The table has roughly 35,000 clones, 86% seen once; the top ten hold roughly 2.3%. The material was CD4+ or CD8+ T cells sorted from blood, obtained in a trial of the OX40 agonist ivuxolimab. The receptors derive from an adult with an advanced solid tumor such as melanoma, head and neck, liver or kidney cancer.

The rearrangement links TRBV9 to TRBJ2-5, with D tentatively TRBD2 (5 bases). The germline gives CDR1 SGDLS, CDR2 YYNGEE. V was shortened by 3 bases and J by 5 bases, with 17 bases between the two germline ends. This CDR3 is built from 15 residues. The CDR3 coding sequence is TGTGCCAGCAGCGCCGACTGGGAGATTGGGGAGACCCAGTACTTC. Amino acids: CASSADWEIGETQYF.

The chain couples TRBV6-4 to TRBJ2-7, with 10 bases that match TRBD1. Trimming cost V 6 bases and J 6 bases; bases outside gene matches: 5. The CDR3 totals 13 residues. Germline V gene lookup returns CDR1 MRHNA and CDR2 SNTAGT. The CDR3 sequence is CASSAGQGTEQYF. CDR3 nucleotides: TGTGCCAGCAGCGCGGGACAGGGGACCGAGCAGTACTTC.

The V call is TRBV6-6, the J call TRBJ1-1; unclear D gene. This CDR3 spans 13 amino acids. Germline V gene lookup returns CDR1 MNHNY and CDR2 SVGAGI (reference sequence). V dropped 6 bases and J dropped 0 bases, with 8 bases sitting between them. This CDR3 reads CASRWTVNTEAFF. CDR3 nucleotides: TGTGCCAGCAGGTGGACGGTGAACACTGAAGCTTTCTTT.

The chain carries TRBV27 and TRBJ1-4; the match to TRBD1 covers 11 bases. The CDR3 extends over 16 amino acids. The J segment lost 0 bases and the V segment lost 5 bases, leaving 2 bases of the junction unmatched. In germline, CDR1 is MNHEY, CDR2 SMNVEV (reference sequence). CDR3 coding DNA: TGTGCCAGCAGTAGGACAGGGGGCGCAACTAATGAAAAACTGTTTTTT. It yields the protein CASSRTGGATNEKLFF.

The chain employs TRBV2 and TRBJ1-4; 9 nucleotides match TRBD1. The CDR3 extends over 16 amino acids. V shed 8 bases and J 1 base; nucleotides not matched to a gene: 8. CDR1 and CDR2 (germline): SNHLY, FYNNEI. The CDR3 DNA sequence: TGTGCCAGCCCGGGACAGGGAGACCAAACTAATGAAAAACTGTTTTTT. It specifies CASPGQGDQTNEKLFF.

This rearrangement joins TRBV5-5 to TRBJ1-6, with D unresolved. Trimming took 1 base from V and 4 from J, leaving 0 bases between them. CDR3 length: 12 residues. The germline CDR1 and CDR2 sequences are SGHKS and YYEKEE (reference sequence). CDR3: CASSLYNSPLHF. CDR3 coding DNA: TGTGCCAGCAGCTTGTATAATTCACCCCTCCACTTT.

The CDR3 here is CASSLAGERLGTEAFF. Here the CDR3 DNA reads TGTGCCAGCAGCTTAGCGGGGGAGCGCCTGGGGACTGAAGCTTTCTTT. The genes are TRBV7-8 and TRBJ1-1; D may be TRBD1 (5 bases). Germline V CDR1 and CDR2: SGHVS, FQNEAQ. The CDR3 spans 16 residues. Trimming cost V 0 bases and J 5 bases, with 16 bases left between them.

V is TRBV19 and J is TRBJ1-5, with D tentatively TRBD1 (5 bases). The CDR3 has 13 residues. Germline CDR1 is LNHDA and CDR2 is SQIVND (reference sequence). The V end was cut by 4 bases, the J end by 9 bases, with 13 bases between. The DNA for the CDR3 is TGTGCCAGTAGTAGCCCCAGGGAACGGCCCCAGCATTTT. This codes for CASSSPRERPQHF.

The V call is TRBV5-1, the J call TRBJ2-5, with 12 nucleotides matching TRBD1. CDR3 length: 15 residues. V shed 4 bases and J 4 bases; nucleotides not matched to a gene: 5. Germline lookup yields CDR1 SGHRS and CDR2 YFSETQ. CDR3 region: CASSHGTGGAETQYF. The CDR3 DNA follows: TGCGCCAGCAGCCACGGGACAGGGGGCGCAGAGACCCAGTACTTC.

This clone turned up a few times. The V and J genes are TRBV2 and TRBJ2-6; weak D call: TRBD1 (5 bases). The germline V gene has CDR1 SNHLY and CDR2 FYNNEI. The CDR3 consists of 14 residues. V gave up 5 bases and J gave up 2 bases, with 7 bases separating them. CDR3 protein: CASSPGTGANVLTF. In DNA, the CDR3 is TGTGCCAGCAGTCCAGGGACTGGGGCCAACGTCCTGACTTTC. Supplemented by reference TRBV2 and TRBJ2-6, the full variable domain reads EPEVTQTPSHQVTQMGQEVILRCVPISNHLYFYWYRQILGQKVEFLVSFYNNEISEKSEIFDDQFSVERPDGSNFTLKIRSTKLEDSAMYFCASSPGTGANVLTFGAGSRLTVL.

The V gene is TRBV7-3, the J gene TRBJ2-2; unclear D gene. Germline V lookup: CDR1 SGHTA, CDR2 FQGTGA. The V and J ends lost 5 bases and 0 bases respectively, with 10 bases between them. The CDR3 loop spans 15 amino acids. DNA of the CDR3: TGTGCCAGCAGCCCGTTAACAGCGAACACCGGGGAGCTGTTTTTT. This encodes CASSPLTANTGELFF.

The chain has TRBV7-2 and TRBJ1-1, with 11 bases identical to TRBD1. Trimming took 5 bases from V and 5 from J; bases not matched to a gene: 10. CDR3 length: 16 residues. The germline V gene encodes CDR1 SGHTA and CDR2 FQGNSA. CDR3 in DNA: TGTGCCAGCAGCCCCGGACAGGGGGCGCAGAAAACTGAAGCTTTCTTT. This sequence encodes CASSPGQGAQKTEAFF.

The chain recombines TRBV30 with TRBJ1-5, with TRBD1 matching 7 bases. V shed 4 bases and J 2 bases; nucleotides not matched to a gene: 17. Germline CDR1 is GTSNPN and CDR2 is SVGIG (reference sequence). There are 18 residues in the CDR3. The CDR3 coding sequence is TGTGCCTGGACCCTCGGGACAGTCCAGGGATCTGGCAATCAGCCCCAGCATTTT. Protein product: CAWTLGTVQGSGNQPQHF.

This clone has just a few counts. The rearrangement links TRBV9 to TRBJ2-7, with D maybe TRBD1 (5 bases). Germline CDR1 and CDR2: SGDLS and YYNGEE. CDR3 length: 14 residues. Trimming shortened V by 0 bases and J by 2 bases, and 9 bases separated the two germline ends. The DNA of the CDR3 is TGTGCCAGCAGCGTAGCTGCCAGGGCCTACGAGCAGTACTTC. It is translated as CASSVAARAYEQYF.

This chain uses TRBV5-1 with TRBJ1-4, with 10 bases identical to TRBD1. Germline trimming cut 4 bases from V and 7 bases from J; bases unmatched to any gene: 4. Germline CDR1 and CDR2: SGHRS and YFSETQ. The CDR3 loop spans 14 amino acids. This CDR3 reads CASSQGQGLEKLFF. The DNA for the CDR3 is TGCGCCAGCAGCCAGGGACAGGGGCTTGAAAAACTGTTTTTT.

The gene calls are TRBV7-9 and TRBJ1-3, with a tentative D call TRBD1 (5 bases). The V gene's germline CDR1 is SEHNR and CDR2 FQNEAQ (reference sequence). V dropped 5 bases and J dropped 4 bases, with 18 bases sitting between them. The CDR3 is made up of 16 amino acids. The CDR3 sequence is CASSPRGRVGGNTIYF. In DNA, the CDR3 is TGTGCCAGCAGCCCCAGAGGCAGGGTAGGAGGAAACACCATATATTTT.

This sequence joins TRBV7-3 and TRBJ2-1, with D possibly TRBD2 on 5 matching bases. Trimming stripped 5 bases from V and 0 bases from J, with 14 bases between. The CDR3 covers 16 residues. Germline V gives CDR1 SGHTA, CDR2 FQGTGA. The CDR3 sequence: CASSRGHSYSYNEQFF. The CDR3, as DNA: TGTGCCAGCAGCCGAGGGCACAGTTACTCCTACAATGAGCAGTTCTTC.

The V and J genes are TRBV5-1 and TRBJ1-1; the match to TRBD1 covers 7 bases. Germline CDR1 is SGHRS and CDR2 is YFSETQ. The CDR3 length is 14 residues. Losses at the gene ends were 4 bases for V and 2 bases for J; bases not matched to a gene: 5. The CDR3 loop reads CASSLNRGNTEAFF. DNA of the CDR3: TGCGCCAGCAGCCTCAACAGGGGAAACACTGAAGCTTTCTTT.

V and J are TRBV4-1 and TRBJ1-1; TRBD1 agrees at 8 bases. With 3 bases clipped from V and 2 bases from J, the junction kept 8 bases outside the gene matches. Looked up from germline, CDR1 is MGHRA and CDR2 is YSYEKL. The CDR3 runs 16 residues. The CDR3 sequence is CASSHPTGVANTEAFF. CDR3 nucleotides: TGCGCCAGCAGCCATCCGACAGGGGTGGCAAACACTGAAGCTTTCTTT.

This clone has a single count. The CDR3 DNA reads TGTGCCAGCAGCCCCCGCGGTGGCAGGGCCAATTCACCCCTCCACTTT. It codes for CASSPRGGRANSPLHF. The rearrangement uses TRBV2 and TRBJ1-6; perhaps TRBD1 as D (5 bases). CDR3 length equals 16 residues. From germline, CDR1 is SNHLY and CDR2 FYNNEI. Trimming cost V 6 bases and J 7 bases, with 19 bases left between them. The entire variable domain, with the rest obtained from reference TRBV2 and TRBJ1-6, is as follows: EPEVTQTPSHQVTQMGQEVILRCVPISNHLYFYWYRQILGQKVEFLVSFYNNEISEKSEIFDDQFSVERPDGSNFTLKIRSTKLEDSAMYFCASSPRGGRANSPLHFGNGTRLTVT.

The V and J genes are TRBV7-3 and TRBJ2-1, with TRBD2 as a possible D gene (6 bases). The CDR3 runs 15 residues. Per germline, CDR1 SGHTA and CDR2 FQGTGA. V was clipped by 4 bases and J by 6 bases, with 16 bases between them. This chain's CDR3 is CASSSLAGALNEQFF. The DNA of the CDR3 is TGTGCCAGCAGCTCACTAGCTGGGGCTCTCAATGAGCAGTTCTTC.

The chain employs TRBV18 and TRBJ1-1; D unresolved. CDR3 length: 15 amino acids. Germline CDR1 reads KGHSH; CDR2 reads LQKENI. Trimming removed 3 bases from V and 1 base from J, with 12 bases in between. The DNA of the CDR3 is TGTGCCAGCTCACCTTTGACCGAGCCGAACACTGAAGCTTTCTTT. This translates into CASSPLTEPNTEAFF.

This clone has just one count. This chain connects TRBV6-5 to TRBJ2-7; D unresolved. Germline CDR1 reads MNHEY; CDR2 reads SVGAGI. This CDR3 has 13 amino acids. The germline V and J ends were trimmed by 7 bases and 5 bases, with 15 bases remaining between them. The CDR3 nucleotides read TGTGCCAGCACCGACCTAGGGAACCACGAGCAGTACTTC. It translates to CASTDLGNHEQYF.

The chain couples TRBV15 to TRBJ2-1, with 9 bases that match TRBD2. CDR1 is LNHNV and CDR2 is YYDKDF in the germline V gene (reference sequence). J lost 4 bases, V lost 1 base, and 5 bases had no gene match. The CDR3 sequence is 16 residues long. The DNA of the CDR3 is TGTGCCACCAGCAGAGCGGGGCTAGCGGGGTACAATGAGCAGTTCTTC. Translating gives CATSRAGLAGYNEQFF.

The chain employs TRBV11-3 and TRBJ2-3, with 12 bases lining up with TRBD1. V shed 4 bases and J 0 bases; nucleotides not matched to a gene: 5. This CDR3 has 17 amino acids. The germline gives CDR1 SGHNT, CDR2 YENEEA. The CDR3 DNA sequence: TGTGCCAGCAGCTCCGGGACAGGGGGCCGTAGCACAGATACGCAGTATTTT. It translates to CASSSGTGGRSTDTQYF.

The chain combines TRBV7-9 with TRBJ1-1; a possible D gene is TRBD1 (6 bases). The CDR3 runs to 14 residues. The ends were cut back, 1 base at V and 5 bases at J, with 11 bases in the middle. Germline CDR1 is SEHNR and CDR2 is FQNEAQ (reference sequence). The CDR3 bases are TGTGCCAGCAGCTTAGGGGGGACACCTACTGAAGCTTTCTTT. This codes for CASSLGGTPTEAFF.

This sequence joins TRBV12-5 and TRBJ2-2; D is undetermined. The V gene's germline CDR1 is LGHNT and CDR2 FRNRAP. This CDR3 has 13 residues. V shed 2 bases and J shed 2 bases, with 3 bases lying between them. The CDR3 coding sequence is TGTGCTAGTGGTTTGCCCAACACCGGGGAGCTGTTTTTT. Its translation: CASGLPNTGELFF.

The rearrangement links TRBV27 to TRBJ2-5, with D perhaps given as TRBD1 or TRBD2 (5 bases each). Germline CDR1 MNHEY, CDR2 SMNVEV (reference sequence). The ends were cut back, 3 bases at V and 5 bases at J, with 16 bases in the middle. This CDR3 is built from 15 residues. CDR3 region: CASSLQGWSGETQYF. The CDR3 bases are TGTGCCAGCAGTTTGCAGGGCTGGTCGGGGGAGACCCAGTACTTC.

This chain joins TRBV7-5 and TRBJ2-7. TRBV7-5 is a documented pseudogene. The CDR3 is 13 residues long. For the CDR3, the DNA is TGTGCCAGCAGCTTAGTTGGGGCCTACGAGCAGTACTTC. Translated: CASSLVGAYEQYF.